This T cell receptor (beta chain) was captured in a study of tumor and adjacent non-tumor tissue in lung cancer. The ends lost 0 bases at V and 11 bases at J; junction bases unmatched: 13. Germline V CDR1 and CDR2: MNHEY, SVGAGI. This CDR3 comprises 16 residues. The template was RNA from unsorted bulk tissue. More than 3 cm separated this lung sample from the edge of the tumor. TCRbeta libraries were built with three rounds of nested PCR, modified from ARM-PCR. One entry per CDR3 protein, called by TCRdb with MiXCR from the multiplex PCR reads. The profile shows some 80,000 distinct CDR3 sequences, around 80% of them singletons.

The chain combines TRBV6-5 with TRBJ1-2; 9 nucleotides match TRBD1. The sequence was collected from a man in his sixties or seventies with non-small cell lung cancer. The sequencing input was distant non-tumor lung tissue. CDR3 DNA: TGTGCCAGCAGTTACTCCGGGACAGGGCAGCTGGGTGGTTACACCTTC. It yields the protein CASSYSGTGQLGGYTF.